This TCR beta chain is drawn from a study of blood T cell repertoires in COVID-19. The CDR3 spans 17 residues. Original data processing: The authors estimated nucleated cell counts from reference gene primer amplification. Data came from immunoSEQ multiplex PCR; TCRdb stores just in-frame clones and leaves some out. V, J and clone size are those of that table, while D and trimming were read from the DNA. The sample records 300,000 to 350,000 clones, around 86% being singletons. Sequencing input: PBMCs or T cells enriched from blood (not recorded which). The chain carries TRBV21-1 and TRBJ2-7; the DNA was not compared with TRBD2, the D call given in the table. TRBV21-1 is given as a pseudogene. This sequence originates from a woman in her 40s with acute COVID-19. The CDR3 loop reads CASIISIKAGNSYEQYF. DNA for the CDR3: TGTGCCAGCATCATAAGTATAAAGGCGGGAAACTCCTACGAGCAGTACTTC.